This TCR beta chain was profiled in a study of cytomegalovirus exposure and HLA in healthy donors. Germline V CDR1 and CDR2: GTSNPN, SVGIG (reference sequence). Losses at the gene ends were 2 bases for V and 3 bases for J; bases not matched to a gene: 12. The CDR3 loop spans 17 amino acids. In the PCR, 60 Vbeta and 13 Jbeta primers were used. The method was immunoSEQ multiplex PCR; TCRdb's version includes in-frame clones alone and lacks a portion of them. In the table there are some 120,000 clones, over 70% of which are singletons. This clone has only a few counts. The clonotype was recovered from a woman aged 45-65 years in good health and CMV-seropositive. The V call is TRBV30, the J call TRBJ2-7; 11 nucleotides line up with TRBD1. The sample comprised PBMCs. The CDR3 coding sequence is TGTGCCTGGAGTCGGGACGTCCGGGACAGGGGGGTCTACGAGCAGTACTTC. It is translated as CAWSRDVRDRGVYEQYF.